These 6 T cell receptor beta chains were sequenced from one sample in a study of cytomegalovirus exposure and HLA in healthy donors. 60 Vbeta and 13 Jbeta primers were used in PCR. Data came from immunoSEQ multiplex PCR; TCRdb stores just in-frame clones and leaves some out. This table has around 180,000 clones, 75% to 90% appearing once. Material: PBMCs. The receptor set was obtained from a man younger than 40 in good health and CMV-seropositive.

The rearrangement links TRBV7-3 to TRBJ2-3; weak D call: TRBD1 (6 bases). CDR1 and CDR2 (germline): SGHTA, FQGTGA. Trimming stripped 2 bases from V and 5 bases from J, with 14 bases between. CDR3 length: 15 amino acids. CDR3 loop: CASSLSRRGRDTQYF. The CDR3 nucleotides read TGTGCCAGCAGCTTATCTCGCAGGGGTAGAGATACGCAGTATTTT. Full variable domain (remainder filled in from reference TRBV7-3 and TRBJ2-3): GAGVSQTPSNKVTEKGKYVELRCDPISGHTALYWYRQSLGQGPEFLIYFQGTGAADDSGLPNDRFFAVRPEGSVSTLKIQRTERGDSAVYLCASSLSRRGRDTQYFGPGTRLTVL.

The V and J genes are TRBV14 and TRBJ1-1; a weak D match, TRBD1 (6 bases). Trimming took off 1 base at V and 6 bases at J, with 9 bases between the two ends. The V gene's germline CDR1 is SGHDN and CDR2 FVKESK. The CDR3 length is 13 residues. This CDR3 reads CASSQVRGAEAFF. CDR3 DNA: TGTGCCAGCAGCCAAGTCAGGGGCGCTGAAGCTTTCTTT.

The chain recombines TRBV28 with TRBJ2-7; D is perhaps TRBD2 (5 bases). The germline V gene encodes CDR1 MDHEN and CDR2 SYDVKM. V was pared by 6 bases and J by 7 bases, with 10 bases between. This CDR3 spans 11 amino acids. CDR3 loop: CASRGGREQYF. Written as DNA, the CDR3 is TGTGCCAGCAGGGGCGGGCGGGAGCAGTACTTC.

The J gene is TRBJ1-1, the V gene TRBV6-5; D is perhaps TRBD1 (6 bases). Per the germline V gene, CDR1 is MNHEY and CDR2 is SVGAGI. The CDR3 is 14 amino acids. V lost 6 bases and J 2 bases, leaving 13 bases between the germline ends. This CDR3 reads CASSPRTANTEAFF. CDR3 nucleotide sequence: TGTGCCAGCAGCCCGAGGACAGCAAACACTGAAGCTTTCTTT.

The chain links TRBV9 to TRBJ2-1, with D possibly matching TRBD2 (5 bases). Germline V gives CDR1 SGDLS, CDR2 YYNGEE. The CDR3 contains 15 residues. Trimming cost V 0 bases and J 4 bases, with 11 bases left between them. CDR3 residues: CASSVGSDYYNEQFF. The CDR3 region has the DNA TGTGCCAGCAGCGTAGGGAGCGACTATTACAATGAGCAGTTCTTC.

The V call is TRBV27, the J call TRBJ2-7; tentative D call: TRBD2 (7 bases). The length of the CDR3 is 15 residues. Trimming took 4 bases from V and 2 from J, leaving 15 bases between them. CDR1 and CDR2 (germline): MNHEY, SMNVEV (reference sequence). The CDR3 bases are TGTGCCAGCAGTTCCGCGGGGGCAGGGCCCTACGAGCAGTACTTC. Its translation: CASSSAGAGPYEQYF.